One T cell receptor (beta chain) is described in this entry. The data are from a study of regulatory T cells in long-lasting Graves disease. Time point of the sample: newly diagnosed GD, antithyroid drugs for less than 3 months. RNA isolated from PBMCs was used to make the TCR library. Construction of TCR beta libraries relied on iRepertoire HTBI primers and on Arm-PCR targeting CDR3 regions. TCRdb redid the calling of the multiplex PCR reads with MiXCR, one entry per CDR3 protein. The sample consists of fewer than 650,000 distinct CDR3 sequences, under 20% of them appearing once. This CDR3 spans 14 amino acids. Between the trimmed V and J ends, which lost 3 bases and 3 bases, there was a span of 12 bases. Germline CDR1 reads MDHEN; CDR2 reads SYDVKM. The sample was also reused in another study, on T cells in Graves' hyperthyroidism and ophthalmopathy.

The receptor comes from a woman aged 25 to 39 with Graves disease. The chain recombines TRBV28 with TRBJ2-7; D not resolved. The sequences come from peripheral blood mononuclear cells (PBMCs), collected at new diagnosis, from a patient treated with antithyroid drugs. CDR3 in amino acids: CASSFFRFVYEQYF. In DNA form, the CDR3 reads TGTGCCAGCAGTTTCTTTAGATTCGTCTACGAGCAGTACTTC. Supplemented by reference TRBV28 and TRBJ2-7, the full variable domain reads DVKVTQSSRYLVKRTGEKVFLECVQDMDHENMFWYRQDPGLGLRLIYFSYDVKMKEKGDIPEGYSVSREKKERFSLILESASTNQTSMYLCASSFFRFVYEQYFGPGTRLTVT.